The sample holds one count of the clone carrying this TCR beta chain. This sample is part of a study of shared T cell receptors in the human thymus. Sequenced by immunoSEQ multiplex PCR; TCRdb stores in-frame clones only, minus some. The repertoire consists of 700,000 or so clones, with approximately 85% occurring once and the leading ten covering around 0.0094%. This CDR3 spans 13 amino acids. Germline V CDR1 and CDR2: GTSNPN, SVGIG (reference sequence). This same sample was also part of a study on human thymus T cells. That publication notes: The donors were infants in Finland with congenital heart defects, otherwise immunologically healthy. Resections were taken during corrective heart surgery, and the thymus tissue came from these. Among thymic and blood repertoires, usage of V and J genes appeared biased. Related research described thymic repertoires that were highly overlapping among unrelated individuals.

The sequenced material came from thymocytes. This TCR came from a girl under three years old with a congenital heart defect. V usage is TRBV30 and J usage is TRBJ2-2; 7 positions match TRBD2. The CDR3 DNA follows: TGTGGGGCGGGAGCATTAAGCCGCGGGGAGCTGTTTTTT. This encodes CGAGALSRGELFF.